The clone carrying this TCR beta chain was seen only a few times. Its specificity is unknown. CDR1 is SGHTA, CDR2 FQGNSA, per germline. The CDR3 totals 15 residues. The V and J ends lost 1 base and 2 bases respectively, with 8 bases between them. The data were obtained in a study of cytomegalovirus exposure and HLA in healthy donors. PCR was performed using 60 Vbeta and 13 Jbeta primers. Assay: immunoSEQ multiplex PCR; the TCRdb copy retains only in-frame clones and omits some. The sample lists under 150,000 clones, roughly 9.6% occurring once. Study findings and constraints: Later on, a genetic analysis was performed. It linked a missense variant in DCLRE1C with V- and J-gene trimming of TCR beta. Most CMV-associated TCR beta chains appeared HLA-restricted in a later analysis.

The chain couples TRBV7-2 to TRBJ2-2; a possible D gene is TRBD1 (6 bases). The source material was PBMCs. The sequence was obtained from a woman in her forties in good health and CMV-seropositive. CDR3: CASSLEGGNTGELFF. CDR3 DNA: TGTGCCAGCAGCTTAGAAGGGGGAAACACCGGGGAGCTGTTTTTT.